The source of this T cell receptor (beta chain) is a study of lymphopenia after photon versus proton radiotherapy. Study-wide points: Better survival with proton therapy was suggested as possible, not demonstrated. Relative stability marked proton patients; photon patients lost diversity and naive cells.

This CDR3 spans 12 amino acids. CDR1 is SGHAT, CDR2 FQNNGV, per germline. V gave up 3 bases and J gave up 9 bases; unmatched junction bases: 2. Repertoires were generated with immunoSEQ multiplex PCR, while TCRdb's copy carries only in-frame clones and drops some. The sample has 37,000 or so clones, over 65% seen once. A note on this clone: What it recognizes is unknown.

The gene calls are TRBV11-2 and TRBJ2-1, with 7 bases identical to TRBD1. This TCR derives from a man aged 50 to 59 with gastric cancer. The specimen comprised peripheral blood, sampled from a patient treated with photon-based radiotherapy. In nucleotides, the CDR3 is TGTGCCAGCAGCTTCACAGGGGTTGAGCAGTTCTTC. Its translation: CASSFTGVEQFF.